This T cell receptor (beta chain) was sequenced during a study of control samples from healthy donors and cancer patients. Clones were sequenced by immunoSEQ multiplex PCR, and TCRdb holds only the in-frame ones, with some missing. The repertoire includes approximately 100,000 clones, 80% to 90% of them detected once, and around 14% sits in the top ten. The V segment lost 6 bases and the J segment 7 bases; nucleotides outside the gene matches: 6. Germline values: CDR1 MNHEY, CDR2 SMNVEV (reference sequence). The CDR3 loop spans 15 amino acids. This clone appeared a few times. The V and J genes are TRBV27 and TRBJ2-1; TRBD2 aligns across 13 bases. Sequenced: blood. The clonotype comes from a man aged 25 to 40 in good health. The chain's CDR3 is CASSRGLAGENEQFF. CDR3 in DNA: TGTGCCAGCAGCCGAGGACTAGCGGGAGAAAATGAGCAGTTCTTC.